One and the same sample provided the 9 T cell receptor beta chains below, sequenced in a study of blood T cell repertoires in COVID-19 (TCRdb year 2020). Library preparation used the immunoSEQ multiplex PCR assay. The table was pulled from immuneACCESS by TCRdb, which kept in-frame rearrangements only. Such tables lose some clones; where checked, under half of the loss comes from unresolved V genes, and the rest has no known cause. The sample yields hundreds of thousands of clones; 70% to 90% were counted once. The biggest ten clones account for roughly 6% of the sample. Material: peripheral blood. The receptors come from a woman in her twenties or thirties with COVID-19, enrolled during active disease.

The count of this clone is one. This chain joins TRBV6-5 and TRBJ2-3; no clear D. Trimming stripped 7 bases from V and 4 bases from J, with 15 bases between. Germline V CDR1 and CDR2: MNHEY, SVGAGI. The CDR3 sequence is 14 residues long. The CDR3 DNA sequence: TGTGCCAGCAACGCCGCCGGCGGCCCAGATACGCAGTATTTT. Residues: CASNAAGGPDTQYF.

The rearrangement links TRBV10-1 to TRBJ2-7; no clear D gene. Germline lookup yields CDR1 WNHNN and CDR2 SYGVQD (reference sequence). Trimming cost V 4 bases and J 4 bases, with 8 bases left between them. This CDR3 is built from 12 residues. CDR3 DNA sequence: TGCGCCAGCAGTGTCGACAAATACGAGCAGTACGTC. Translation: CASSVDKYEQYV.

This clone was picked up a small number of times. The genes are TRBV6-4 and TRBJ2-7; 8 bases line up with TRBD1. The germline V gene has CDR1 MRHNA and CDR2 SNTAGT. CDR3 size: 18 residues. The V and J ends lost 0 bases and 3 bases, in that order; junction bases with no gene match: 13. The CDR3 nucleotides read TGTGCCAGCAGTGACTCGGGCGCTGGGGACAGGTGGGGCTACGAGCAGTACTTC. It encodes CASSDSGAGDRWGYEQYF.

This clone was seen a handful of times. The CDR3 loop reads CASRPAIASILTADTQYF. CDR3 in DNA: TGTGCCAGCAGACCCGCAATAGCTTCGATTCTCACTGCAGATACGCAGTATTTT. The chain combines TRBV7-9 with TRBJ2-3; D remains unclear. Germline assignment: CDR1 SEHNR and CDR2 FQNEAQ (reference sequence). Trimming removed 6 bases at V and 4 bases at J, with 26 bases between. This CDR3 has 18 residues.

This chain uses TRBV19 with TRBJ1-1; D possibly corresponds to TRBD1 (6 bases). The V gene's germline CDR1 is LNHDA and CDR2 SQIVND (reference sequence). Trimming removed 8 bases from V and 1 base from J, with 14 bases in between. This CDR3 has 14 residues. The DNA for the CDR3 is TGTGCCAGTGCCACAGGGTTCGGGAACACTGAAGCTTTCTTT. Protein: CASATGFGNTEAFF.

The chain joins TRBV24-1 to TRBJ2-1, with 9 nucleotides matching TRBD2. This CDR3 region has 12 residues. J was trimmed by 15 bases and V by 4 bases; bases with no gene match: 6. The germline CDR1 and CDR2 sequences are KGHDR and SFDVKD. The CDR3 sequence is CATSEIAGVPFF. DNA for the CDR3: TGTGCCACCAGTGAGATAGCGGGAGTTCCGTTCTTC.

The chain combines TRBV12-3 or TRBV12-4 with TRBJ2-7, with D possibly matching TRBD1 (5 bases). There are 12 residues in the CDR3. The germline V and J ends were trimmed by 3 bases and 7 bases, with 10 bases remaining between them. Here the CDR3 reads CASSFLPGEQYF. The DNA of the CDR3 is TGTGCCAGCAGTTTCCTCCCAGGGGAGCAGTACTTC.

This sequence joins TRBV19 and TRBJ2-4; D might be TRBD1 (5 bases). CDR3 length equals 13 residues. Trimming cost V 8 bases and J 13 bases, with 21 bases left between them. The germline V gene has CDR1 LNHDA and CDR2 SQIVND (reference sequence). CDR3 sequence: CASLSREERRQYF. In DNA, the CDR3 is TGTGCCAGTTTGAGCAGGGAAGAGAGGCGCCAGTACTTC.

J is TRBJ2-1 and V is TRBV11-2; 8 bases are a match to TRBD2. The CDR3 sequence is 17 residues long. Germline V gene sequence: CDR1 SGHAT, CDR2 FQNNGV. V trimming: 5 bases; J trimming: 12 bases; junction bases outside the gene matches: 21. The CDR3 region has the DNA TGTGCCAGCAGCCCTGAGGGGCTAGCGGGCCACCGGGGAGGGCAGTTCTTC. Its protein is CASSPEGLAGHRGGQFF.